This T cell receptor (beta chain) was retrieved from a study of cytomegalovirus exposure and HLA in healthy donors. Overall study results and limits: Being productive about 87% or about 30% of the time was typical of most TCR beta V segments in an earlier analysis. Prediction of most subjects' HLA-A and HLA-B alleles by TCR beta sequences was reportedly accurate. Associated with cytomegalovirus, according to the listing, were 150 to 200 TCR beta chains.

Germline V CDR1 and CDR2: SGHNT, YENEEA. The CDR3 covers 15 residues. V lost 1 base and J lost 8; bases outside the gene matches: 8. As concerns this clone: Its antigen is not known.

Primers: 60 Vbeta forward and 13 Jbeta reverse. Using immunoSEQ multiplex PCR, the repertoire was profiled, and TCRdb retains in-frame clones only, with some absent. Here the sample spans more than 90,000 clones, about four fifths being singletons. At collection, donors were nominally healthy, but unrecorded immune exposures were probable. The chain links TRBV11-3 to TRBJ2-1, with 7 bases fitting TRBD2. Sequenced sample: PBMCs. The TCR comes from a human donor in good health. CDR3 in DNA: TGTGCCAGCAGCTTAGTCACTGGGGGAGGGGATGAGCAGTTCTTC. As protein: CASSLVTGGGDEQFF. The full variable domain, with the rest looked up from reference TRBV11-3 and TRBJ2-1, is EAGVVQSPRYKIIEKKQPVAFWCNPISGHNTLYWYLQNLGQGPELLIRYENEEAVDDSQLPKDRFSAERLKGVDSTLKIQPAELGDSAVYLCASSLVTGGGDEQFFGPGTRLTVL.